The table lists the clone carrying this TCR beta chain with many counts. The entry originates in a study of T cells in Graves' hyperthyroidism and ophthalmopathy. Amplified TCR beta CDR3 regions came from RNA transcripts. TCR CDR3 underwent first-round RT-PCR with the HTBI primer set. In TCRdb, the multiplex PCR reads were re-called with MiXCR into one record per CDR3 protein. The profile shows 650,000 to 850,000 distinct CDR3 sequences, approximately 19% of them singletons. The junction had 22 bases not matched to a gene; V was cut back by 6 bases and J by 5 bases. The CDR3 contains 18 residues. Looked up from germline, CDR1 is DFQATT and CDR2 is SNEGSKA (reference sequence).

Sequencing was carried out using blood. The TCR was taken from a woman aged 50 to 65 with Graves' hyperthyroidism that later progressed to Graves' ophthalmopathy. The chain carries TRBV20-1 and TRBJ2-1; 7 bases match TRBD2. CDR3 region: CSATLGVSAGVGDNEQFF. The CDR3 DNA sequence: TGCAGTGCCACCCTCGGGGTTTCTGCGGGGGTGGGTGACAATGAGCAGTTCTTC.